A selection of T cell receptor beta chains follows, all from one sample in a study of blood T cell repertoires in COVID-19. Here immunoSEQ multiplex PCR was the method, and the copy in TCRdb shows in-frame clones only, minus some. The repertoire includes 300,000 or so clones, 90% of them detected once, and under 3% sits in the top ten. The sequenced material came from peripheral blood. These receptor sequences come from a woman aged 25 to 39 with COVID-19, enrolled during active disease. Each CDR3 is given with its conserved first and last residue.

TRBV9,TRBJ2-5,20,CASSVSPTSGRDQTQETQYF
TRBV19,TRBJ2-3,14,CASSPGTSTDTQYF
TRBV3-1/TRBV3-2,TRBJ2-7,14,CASRPSGTSYEQYF
TRBV6-4,TRBJ2-1,17,CASSPLPGQGPYNEQFF
TRBV11-3,TRBJ2-1,18,CASSLGGTSGRLYNEQFF
TRBV9,TRBJ1-5,15,CASSVGQFPNQPQHF
TRBV6-1,TRBJ2-3,15,CASSEGTGGADTQYF
TRBV5-6,TRBJ2-7,16,CASSLRTSGRVYEQYF
TRBV7-8,TRBJ2-2,19,CASSLTRRRSGKNTGELFF
TRBV19,TRBJ1-1,15,CASSLLTGEITEAFF
TRBV30,TRBJ1-4,12,CAWSLNQAGLFF
TRBV9,TRBJ2-3,14,CASSVAGVSDTQYF
TRBV7-9,TRBJ2-2,15,CASSLVLGSPGELFF
TRBV5-4,TRBJ1-6,15,CASSTWDRGGSPLHF
TRBV7-2,TRBJ2-1,15,CASSSSVNSYNEQFF
TRBV29-1,TRBJ1-4,14,CSVMDSTTNEKLFF
TRBV2,TRBJ2-7,14,CASSGGLRVYEQYF
TRBV21-1,TRBJ1-1,19,CASSKEPQPTGEAEPEAFF
TRBV5-1,TRBJ1-2,13,CASSLGEDRSYTF
TRBV13,TRBJ2-1,18,CASILREENLWGYNEQFF
TRBV3-1/TRBV3-2,TRBJ1-1,15,CASSQELGGGTEAFF
TRBV9,TRBJ2-3,16,CASSVVQGESGDTQYF
TRBV19,TRBJ1-1,13,CASSNTGDTEAFF